This T cell receptor beta chain was obtained from a study of early T cells in non-severe SARS-CoV-2 infection. The germline V gene has CDR1 SQVTM and CDR2 ANQGSEA. The CDR3 covers 13 residues. Trimming pared 6 bases from V and 9 bases from J, leaving 20 bases between. TCRdb reprocessed the 5' RACE reads via MiXCR and lists one record per CDR3 protein. This sample has under 85,000 distinct CDR3 sequences, with about 9% found just once. This clonotype was recorded many times. This clonotype was obtained from an adult who was a healthcare worker with PCR-confirmed SARS-CoV-2 infection or an uninfected control (not recorded which). The chain is built from TRBV29-1 and TRBJ1-1; D possibly corresponds to TRBD1 (5 bases). The specimen sequenced was whole blood. CDR3 residues: CSVVRDSAFQAFF. DNA of the CDR3: TGCAGCGTCGTGAGAGACAGCGCTTTTCAAGCTTTCTTT.